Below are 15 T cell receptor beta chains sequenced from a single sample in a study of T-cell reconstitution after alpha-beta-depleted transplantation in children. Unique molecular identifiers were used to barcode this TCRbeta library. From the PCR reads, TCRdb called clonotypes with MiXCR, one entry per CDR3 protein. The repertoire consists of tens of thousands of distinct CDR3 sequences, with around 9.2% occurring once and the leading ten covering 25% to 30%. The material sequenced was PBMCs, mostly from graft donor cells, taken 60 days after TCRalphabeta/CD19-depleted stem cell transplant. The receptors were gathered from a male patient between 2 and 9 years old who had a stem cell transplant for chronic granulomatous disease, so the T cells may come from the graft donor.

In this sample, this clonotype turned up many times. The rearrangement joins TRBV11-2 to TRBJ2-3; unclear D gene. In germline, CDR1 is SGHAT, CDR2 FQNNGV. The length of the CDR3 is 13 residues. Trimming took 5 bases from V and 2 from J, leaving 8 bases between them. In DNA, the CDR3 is TGTGCCAGCAGCATGGTGCTCACAGATACGCAGTATTTT. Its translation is CASSMVLTDTQYF.

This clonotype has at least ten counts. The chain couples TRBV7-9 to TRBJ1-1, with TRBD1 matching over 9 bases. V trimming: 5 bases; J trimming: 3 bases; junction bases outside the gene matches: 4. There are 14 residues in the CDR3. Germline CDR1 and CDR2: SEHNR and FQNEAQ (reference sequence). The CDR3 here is CASSIRDRDTEAFF. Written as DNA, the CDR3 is TGTGCCAGCAGCATCCGGGACAGGGACACTGAAGCTTTCTTT.

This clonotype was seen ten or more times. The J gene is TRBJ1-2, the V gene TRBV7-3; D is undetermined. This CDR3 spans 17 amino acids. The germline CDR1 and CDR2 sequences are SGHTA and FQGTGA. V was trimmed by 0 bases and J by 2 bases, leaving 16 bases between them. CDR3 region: CASSLTSSWESNYGYTF. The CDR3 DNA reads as TGTGCCAGCAGCTTAACAAGTTCTTGGGAGTCAAACTATGGCTACACCTTC.

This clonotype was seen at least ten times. The CDR3 region is CASSPRNAGEQFF. The CDR3 DNA reads as TGTGCCAGCTCACCCCGGAATGCGGGTGAGCAGTTCTTC. The chain has TRBV18 and TRBJ2-1; TRBD2 is a possible D gene (5 bases). V was cut by 3 bases and J by 9 bases, with 12 bases left in between. CDR3 size: 13 residues. Germline V gene sequence: CDR1 KGHSH, CDR2 LQKENI.

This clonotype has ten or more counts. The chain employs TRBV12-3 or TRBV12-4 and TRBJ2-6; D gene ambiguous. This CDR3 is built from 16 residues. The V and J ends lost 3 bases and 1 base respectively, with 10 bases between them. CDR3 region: CASSFSRPSGANVLTF. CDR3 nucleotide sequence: TGTGCCAGCAGTTTCTCCCGGCCATCTGGGGCCAACGTCCTGACTTTC.

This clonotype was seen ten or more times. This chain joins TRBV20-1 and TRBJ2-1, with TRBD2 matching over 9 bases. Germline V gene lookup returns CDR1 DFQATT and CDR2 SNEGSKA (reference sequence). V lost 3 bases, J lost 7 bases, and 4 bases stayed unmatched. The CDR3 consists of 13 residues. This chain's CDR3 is CSASGTSINEQFF. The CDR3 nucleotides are TGCAGTGCTAGCGGGACTAGCATAAATGAGCAGTTCTTC.

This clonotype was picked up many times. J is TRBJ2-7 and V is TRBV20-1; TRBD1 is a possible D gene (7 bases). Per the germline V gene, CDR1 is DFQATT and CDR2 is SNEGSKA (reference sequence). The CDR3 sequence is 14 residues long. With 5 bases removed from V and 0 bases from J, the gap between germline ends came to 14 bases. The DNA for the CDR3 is TGCAGTGCTTGGCGGGACAGTAGCTCCTACGAGCAGTACTTC. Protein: CSAWRDSSSYEQYF.

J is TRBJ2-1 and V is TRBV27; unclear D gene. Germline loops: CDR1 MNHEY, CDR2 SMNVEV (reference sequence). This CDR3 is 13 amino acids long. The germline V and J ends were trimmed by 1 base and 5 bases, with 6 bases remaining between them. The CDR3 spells CASSLLGDNEQFF. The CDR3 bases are TGTGCCAGCAGTTTATTGGGTGACAATGAGCAGTTCTTC.

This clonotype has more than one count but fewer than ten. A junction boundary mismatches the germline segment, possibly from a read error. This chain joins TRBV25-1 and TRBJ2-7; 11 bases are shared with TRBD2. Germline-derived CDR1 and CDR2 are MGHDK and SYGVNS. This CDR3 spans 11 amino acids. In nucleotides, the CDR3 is TGTGCCAGCAGTGAGACTAGCGGGATCCTATTC. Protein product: CASSETSGILF.

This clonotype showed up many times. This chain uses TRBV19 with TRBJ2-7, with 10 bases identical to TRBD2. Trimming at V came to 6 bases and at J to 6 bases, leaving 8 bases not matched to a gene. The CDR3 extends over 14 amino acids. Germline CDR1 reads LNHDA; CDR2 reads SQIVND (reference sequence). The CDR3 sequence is CASSTLAGLTEQYF. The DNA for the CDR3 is TGTGCCAGTAGCACACTAGCGGGACTGACCGAGCAGTACTTC. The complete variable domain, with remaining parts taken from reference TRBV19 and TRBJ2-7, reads DGGITQSPKYLFRKEGQNVTLSCEQNLNHDAMYWYRQDPGQGLRLIYYSQIVNDFQKGDIAEGYSVSREKKESFPLTVTSAQKNPTAFYLCASSTLAGLTEQYFGPGTRLTVT.

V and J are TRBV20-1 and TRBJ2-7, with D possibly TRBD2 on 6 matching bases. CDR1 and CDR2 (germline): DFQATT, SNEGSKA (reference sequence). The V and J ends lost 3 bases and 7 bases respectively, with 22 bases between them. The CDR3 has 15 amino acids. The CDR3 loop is CSASVRDWPPGEQYF. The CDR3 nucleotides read TGCAGTGCTAGTGTGCGGGACTGGCCCCCCGGGGAGCAGTACTTC.

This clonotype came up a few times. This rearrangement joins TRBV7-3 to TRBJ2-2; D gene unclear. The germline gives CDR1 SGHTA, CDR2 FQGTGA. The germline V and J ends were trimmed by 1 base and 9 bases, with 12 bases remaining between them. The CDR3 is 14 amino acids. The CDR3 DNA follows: TGTGCCAGCAGCTTAATGGGTGGTAGGAGGGAGCTGTTTTTT. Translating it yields CASSLMGGRRELFF. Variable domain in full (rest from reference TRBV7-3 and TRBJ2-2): GAGVSQTPSNKVTEKGKYVELRCDPISGHTALYWYRQSLGQGPEFLIYFQGTGAADDSGLPNDRFFAVRPEGSVSTLKIQRTERGDSAVYLCASSLMGGRRELFFGEGSRLTVL.

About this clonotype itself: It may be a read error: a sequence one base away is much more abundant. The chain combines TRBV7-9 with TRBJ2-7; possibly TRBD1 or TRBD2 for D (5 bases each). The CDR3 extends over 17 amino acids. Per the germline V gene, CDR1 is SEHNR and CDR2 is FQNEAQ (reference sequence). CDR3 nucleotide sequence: TGTGCCAGCAGCTTAGCCGCCGGGGCAGGGCAAACCTACAAGCAGTACTTC. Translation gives CASSLAAGAGQTYKQYF.

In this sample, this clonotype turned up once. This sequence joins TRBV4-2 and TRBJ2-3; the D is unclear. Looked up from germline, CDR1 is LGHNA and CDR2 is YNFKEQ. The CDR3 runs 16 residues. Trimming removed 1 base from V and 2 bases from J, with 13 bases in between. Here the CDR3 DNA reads TGTGCCAGCAGCCAAGCAGATGTGGGTCACACAGATACGCAGTATTTT. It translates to CASSQADVGHTDTQYF.

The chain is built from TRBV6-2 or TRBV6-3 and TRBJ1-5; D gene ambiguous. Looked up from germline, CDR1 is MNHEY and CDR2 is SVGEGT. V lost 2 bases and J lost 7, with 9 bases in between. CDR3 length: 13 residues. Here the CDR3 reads CASSYTGRQPQHF. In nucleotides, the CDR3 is TGTGCCAGCAGTTACACCGGGCGGCAGCCCCAGCATTTT.